The entry below gives a single T cell receptor beta chain sequence along with its context. Template switching by 5'RACE with UMIs generated the TCR beta cDNA. After re-calling the 5' RACE reads, TCRdb lists one entry per CDR3 protein, DNA absent. The sample includes hundreds of thousands of distinct CDR3 sequences. This sample was included in a study of T cells expressing NK-cell markers. Study details: Seven donors tested HCMV-seropositive and one tested seronegative among the eight sequenced.

The CDR3 consists of 12 residues. The germline gives CDR1 LNHDA, CDR2 SQIVND (reference sequence). The TCR comes from a man aged 18 to 69 in good health. Sequencing was carried out using blood T cells: a sorted CD56 or NKG2C T cell subset, CD4+ or CD8+ T cells, or bulk PBMC T cells (not recorded which). The gene calls are TRBV19 and TRBJ1-1. The CDR3 reads CASSERDGEAFF.